These T cell receptor beta chains were read from a single sample in a study of blood T cell repertoires in COVID-19. Here immunoSEQ multiplex PCR was the method, and the copy in TCRdb shows in-frame clones only, minus some. The sample has about 160,000 clones; about nine tenths are singletons. Material: peripheral blood. The receptors were gathered from a woman aged 55 to 70 who had recovered from COVID-19. Each CDR3 is given with its conserved first and last residue. Fields, in order: CDR3 protein, CDR3 DNA, V gene, D gene, J gene, clone size. D genes are given only for firm matches. Some rows have no size entry. The others give once, few or many, or a class for an expanded clone.

CAISDATGPNTGELFF	TGTGCCATCAGTGATGCGACAGGGCCGAACACCGGGGAGCTGTTTTTT	TRBV10-3	TRBD1	TRBJ2-2	-
CASSRGQDQGQPNEKLFF	TGTGCCAGCAGCCGCGGACAGGATCAAGGACAACCTAATGAAAAACTGTTTTTT	TRBV11-2	TRBD1	TRBJ1-4	-
CASSTAGVPQAFF	TGTGCCAGCAGCACAGCAGGGGTTCCGCAAGCTTTCTTT	TRBV3-1/TRBV3-2	-	TRBJ1-1	-
CASSFLGRGTTEAFF	TGTGCCAGCAGTTTTCTCGGGAGGGGTACCACTGAAGCTTTCTTT	TRBV27	-	TRBJ1-1	-
CASSQEFTGRGYGYTF	TGCGCCAGCAGCCAAGAATTCACGGGGCGGGGGTATGGCTACACCTTC	TRBV4-1	-	TRBJ1-2	-
CATSRDRVDGYTF	TGTGCCACCAGCCGGGACAGGGTTGATGGCTACACCTTC	TRBV24-1	TRBD1	TRBJ1-2	-
CASSQGYGNQPQHF	TGCGCCAGCAGCCAAGGATACGGGAATCAGCCCCAGCATTTT	TRBV4-1	-	TRBJ1-5	-
CAIGTFYEQYF	TGTGCCATCGGGACTTTCTACGAGCAGTACTTC	TRBV10-3	-	TRBJ2-7	-
CASSVQGAGTNEKLFF	TGTGCCAGCAGCGTACAGGGTGCCGGAACTAATGAAAAACTGTTTTTT	TRBV5-4	-	TRBJ1-4	-
CASSQTWARETQYF	TGTGCCAGCAGCCAGACCTGGGCCCGAGAGACCCAGTACTTC	TRBV5-6	-	TRBJ2-5	few
CASSLGTVSTDTQYF	TGTGCCAGCAGCTTAGGGACAGTGAGCACAGATACGCAGTATTTT	TRBV7-8	-	TRBJ2-3	-
CASREGWGPGKLFF	TGTGCCAGCAGGGAGGGTTGGGGCCCTGGAAAACTGTTTTTT	TRBV6-5	-	TRBJ1-4	-
CARPLDRLNTEAFF	TGTGCCAGGCCCCTGGACAGATTGAACACTGAAGCTTTCTTT	TRBV19	-	TRBJ1-1	-
CASSVAPSTNEKLFF	TGTGCCAGCAGCGTAGCTCCGTCAACTAATGAAAAACTGTTTTTT	TRBV9	-	TRBJ1-4	-
CSVSGLGLTEAFF	TGCAGCGTTTCGGGACTAGGACTCACTGAAGCTTTCTTT	TRBV29-1	-	TRBJ1-1	-
CASSYSGGNYGYTF	TGTGCCAGCAGTTACTCAGGAGGGAACTATGGCTACACCTTC	TRBV6-5	-	TRBJ1-2	-
CASRRGGPPYEQYF	TGTGCCAGCCGCCGAGGGGGCCCCCCCTACGAGCAGTACTTC	TRBV21-1	-	TRBJ2-7	-
CASSPGTGSFYEQYF	TGTGCCAGCAGCCCCGGGACAGGATCTTTCTACGAGCAGTACTTC	TRBV5-4	TRBD1	TRBJ2-7	-
CASSLLAGGLGTDTQYF	TGTGCCAGCAGCTTACTAGCGGGGGGGCTGGGCACAGATACGCAGTATTTT	TRBV7-9	TRBD2	TRBJ2-3	-
CASYTQQGSYGYTF	TGTGCCAGCTACACGCAACAGGGGAGCTATGGCTACACCTTC	TRBV2	TRBD1	TRBJ1-2	-
CASSPAGQGALGANVLTF	TGTGCCAGCAGTCCAGCGGGACAGGGGGCGCTTGGGGCCAACGTCCTGACTTTC	TRBV7-8	TRBD1	TRBJ2-6	-
CASSSGGFGYEQYF	TGTGCCAGCTCTTCAGGGGGTTTTGGGTACGAGCAGTACTTC	TRBV6-5	TRBD1	TRBJ2-7	-
CASSSLGTRDEQYF	TGTGCCAGCAGTTCCCTCGGGACTAGGGACGAGCAGTACTTC	TRBV27	TRBD2	TRBJ2-7	medium-sized
CASGRGSRTGELFF	TGTGCCAGTGGGAGGGGCAGCCGGACCGGGGAGCTGTTTTTT	TRBV19	TRBD2	TRBJ2-2	-
CASSYSGALDSPLHF	TGTGCCAGCAGTTACTCGGGGGCGTTGGATTCACCCCTCCACTTT	TRBV6-5	-	TRBJ1-6	-
CASSLGAAGFGSGGYTF	TGTGCCAGCAGCTTAGGGGCTGCAGGGTTCGGATCTGGGGGCTACACCTTC	TRBV7-9	-	TRBJ1-2	-
CASSLQGNTEAFF	TGCGCCAGCAGCTTACAGGGGAACACTGAAGCTTTCTTT	TRBV5-1	-	TRBJ1-1	-
CAITPGQGSQPQHF	TGTGCCATCACCCCCGGACAGGGAAGTCAGCCCCAGCATTTT	TRBV10-3	TRBD1	TRBJ1-5	-
CASDGTGREQYF	TGTGCCAGCGATGGGACAGGGCGCGAGCAGTACTTC	TRBV28	TRBD1	TRBJ2-7	once
CASSLIAWDEQFF	TGTGCCAGCAGTTTAATAGCTTGGGATGAGCAGTTCTTC	TRBV28	-	TRBJ2-1	once
CASSFAGSKNIQYF	TGTGCCAGCAGTTTCGCGGGTTCCAAAAACATTCAGTACTTC	TRBV27	-	TRBJ2-4	-
CASSPGFQETQYF	TGTGCCAGCTCTCCCGGGTTTCAAGAGACCCAGTACTTC	TRBV18	-	TRBJ2-5	-
CASTLRGGLGGEQYF	TGTGCCAGCACCCTCCGCGGTGGACTGGGGGGAGAGCAGTACTTC	TRBV2	-	TRBJ2-7	once
CASSQGELDNSPLHF	TGTGCCAGTAGTCAGGGTGAATTGGATAATTCACCCCTCCACTTT	TRBV19	-	TRBJ1-6	-
CASSQSRRGRGPPLHF	TGTGCCAGCAGCCAATCTCGGAGGGGACGGGGCCCACCCCTCCACTTT	TRBV3-1/TRBV3-2	-	TRBJ1-6	-
CATSRDPRVEAFF	TGTGCCACCAGCAGAGATCCGAGAGTTGAAGCTTTCTTT	TRBV15	-	TRBJ1-1	-